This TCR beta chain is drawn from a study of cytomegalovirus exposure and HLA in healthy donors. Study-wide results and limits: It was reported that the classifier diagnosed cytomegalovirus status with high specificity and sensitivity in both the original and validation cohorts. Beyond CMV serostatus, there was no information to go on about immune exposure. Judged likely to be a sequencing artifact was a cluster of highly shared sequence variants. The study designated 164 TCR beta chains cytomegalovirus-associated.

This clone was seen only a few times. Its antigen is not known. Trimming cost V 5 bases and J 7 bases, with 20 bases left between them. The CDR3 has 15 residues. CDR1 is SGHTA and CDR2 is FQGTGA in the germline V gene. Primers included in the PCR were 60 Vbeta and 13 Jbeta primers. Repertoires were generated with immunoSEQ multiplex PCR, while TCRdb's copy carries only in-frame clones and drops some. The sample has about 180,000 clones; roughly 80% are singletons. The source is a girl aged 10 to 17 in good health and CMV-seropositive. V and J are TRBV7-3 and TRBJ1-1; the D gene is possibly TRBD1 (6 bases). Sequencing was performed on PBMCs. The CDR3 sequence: CASSLSRAPGHEAFF. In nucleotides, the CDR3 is TGTGCCAGCAGCCTCTCGCGGGCCCCGGGACATGAAGCTTTCTTT.